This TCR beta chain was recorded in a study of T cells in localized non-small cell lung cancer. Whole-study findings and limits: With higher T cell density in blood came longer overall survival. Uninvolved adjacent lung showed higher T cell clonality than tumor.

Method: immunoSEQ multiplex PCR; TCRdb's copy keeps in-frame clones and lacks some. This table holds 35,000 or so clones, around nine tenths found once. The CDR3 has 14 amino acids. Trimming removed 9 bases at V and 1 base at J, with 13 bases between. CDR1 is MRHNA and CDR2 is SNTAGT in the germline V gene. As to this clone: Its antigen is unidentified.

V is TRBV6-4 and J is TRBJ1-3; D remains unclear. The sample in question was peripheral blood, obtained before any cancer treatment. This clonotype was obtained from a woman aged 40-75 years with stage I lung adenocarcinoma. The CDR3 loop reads CARVDCLSGNTIYF. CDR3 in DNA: TGTGCCAGGGTAGACTGCTTATCTGGAAACACCATATATTTT.